The entry that follows covers one T cell receptor (beta chain) sequence. Antigen: not known. This sample was included in a study of cytomegalovirus exposure and HLA in healthy donors. Whole-study findings and limits: In vitro data verified a few CMV-associated chains as specific for CMV antigens.

The CDR3 runs to 15 residues. Unmatched junction bases numbered 5, after V lost 5 bases and J lost 5 bases. CDR1 is SQVTM, CDR2 ANQGSEA, per germline. 13 Jbeta primers and 60 Vbeta primers were used for the PCR. The data were produced by immunoSEQ multiplex PCR, yet TCRdb's version contains in-frame clones alone and is incomplete. The table has over 100,000 clones, less than 85% seen once. Sequencing was performed on PBMCs. V is TRBV29-1 and J is TRBJ2-3; 15 bases map to TRBD2. This receptor was taken from a woman between 40 and 50 years old in good health and CMV-seropositive. The CDR3 sequence: CSVRTSGRAIDTQYF. The CDR3 nucleotides read TGCAGCGTTAGGACTAGCGGGAGGGCTATAGATACGCAGTATTTT.